The subject of this entry is one TCR beta chain. Its antigen is undetermined. Produced via immunoSEQ multiplex PCR; TCRdb's table is partial and in-frame only. The top ten hold 7.9% of the sample, which has some 140,000 clones, 65% to 90% seen once. The CDR3 has 12 residues. The germline V gene has CDR1 SGHAT and CDR2 FQNNGV. Trimming removed 5 bases from V and 14 bases from J, with 18 bases in between. This record comes from a study of T cell responses to AZD1222 COVID-19 vaccine. Study-wide results and caveats: Possibly, clonal diversity was underestimated; donors were largely white British and included more females. With dominance at 160-218 and 743-854, vaccine-associated CD4 TCRs spanned spike. Only a handful of people who got AZD1222 tested seropositive at baseline.

This TCR derives from an adult who received the MenACWY meningococcal vaccine as a control. V is TRBV11-2 and J is TRBJ2-5; no reliable D call. The sample in question was peripheral blood, obtained 28 days after the second dose of the MenACWY control vaccine. The DNA of the CDR3 is TGTGCCAGCAGCCCCCCGACCCGATCTCTCTACTTC. Its protein is CASSPPTRSLYF.